The T cell receptor (beta chain) described here comes from a study of cytomegalovirus exposure and HLA in healthy donors. In the PCR, 60 Vbeta and 13 Jbeta primers were used. Method: immunoSEQ multiplex PCR; TCRdb's copy keeps in-frame clones and lacks some. The sample's table shows more than 200,000 clones. For this clone: Its target is unknown.

The CDR3 extends over 15 amino acids. CDR1 SGHDN and CDR2 FVKESK come from the germline V gene. V gave up 8 bases and J gave up 4 bases; unmatched junction bases: 13. The donors comprised healthy bone marrow donors. Study-wide findings and caveats: Investigators reported under 200 TCR beta chains as tied to cytomegalovirus. Judged likely to be a sequencing artifact was a cluster of highly shared sequence variants. The number of N-insertions in an Asian-associated ancestry cluster was reportedly below the approximately 680-donor mean in a later analysis.

This TCR was sampled from a woman younger than 45 in good health and CMV-seropositive. The chain employs TRBV14 and TRBJ2-7; 8 positions match TRBD1. The sample taken for sequencing was PBMCs. CDR3 residues: CASSTAGTGYYEQYF. Here the CDR3 DNA reads TGTGCCAGCTCTACAGCCGGGACAGGCTATTACGAGCAGTACTTC.